The clone carrying this T cell receptor (beta chain) showed up just once. As originally analysed: Amplification of reference gene primers provided the estimated nucleated cell counts. Sequencing was performed with immunoSEQ multiplex PCR; in TCRdb, only in-frame clones are kept and a portion is missing. The V and J calls and clone size come from that table; D and trimming were worked out from the DNA. The sample has 160,000 or so clones; roughly 90% are singletons. This entry comes from a study of blood T cell repertoires in COVID-19. Study-wide context: Specimens from acute and convalescent COVID-19 originated in the United States, Italy and Spain.

The CDR3 is 16 amino acids. V lost 3 bases and J lost 9; bases outside the gene matches: 13. CDR1 and CDR2 (germline): MGHDK, SYGVNS. The chain combines TRBV25-1 with TRBJ2-2; 7 nucleotides align to TRBD1. This clonotype originated in an older woman with acute or convalescent COVID-19. The sequenced sample was peripheral blood. CDR3 in DNA: TGTGCCAGCAGTGATCAGACAGGGCCTCCCTCCAGGGAGCTGTTTTTT. This encodes CASSDQTGPPSRELFF.